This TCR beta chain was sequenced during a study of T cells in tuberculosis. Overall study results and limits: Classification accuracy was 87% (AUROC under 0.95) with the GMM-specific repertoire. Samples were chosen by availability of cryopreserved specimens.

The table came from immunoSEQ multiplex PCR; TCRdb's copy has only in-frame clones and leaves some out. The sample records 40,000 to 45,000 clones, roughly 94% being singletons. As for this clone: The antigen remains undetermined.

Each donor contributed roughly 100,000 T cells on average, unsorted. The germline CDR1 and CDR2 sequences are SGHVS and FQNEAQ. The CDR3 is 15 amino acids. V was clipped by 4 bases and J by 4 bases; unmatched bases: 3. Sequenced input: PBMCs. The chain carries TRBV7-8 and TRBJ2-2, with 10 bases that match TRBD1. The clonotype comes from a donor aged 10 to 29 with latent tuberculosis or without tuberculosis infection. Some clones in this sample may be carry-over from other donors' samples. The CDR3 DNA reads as TGTGCCAGCAGCTGGACAGGGGGGAGCACCGGGGAGCTGTTTTTT. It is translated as CASSWTGGSTGELFF.